This T cell receptor beta chain emerged from a study of quantifying T cell responses using KT2 cells. Across the study: TCR alpha and beta constant-region primers primed reverse transcription of RNA.

This clonotype turned up a few times. A single-stranded UMI oligo with SP2 sequence was ligated to cDNA 3' ends. An equimolar mix of RC1.1 and RC1.2 primed the beta chain across TRBC1 and TRBC2. In TCRdb, the UMI-ligation and nested PCR reads were re-called with MiXCR into one record per CDR3 protein. The data contain roughly 50,000 distinct CDR3 sequences, 9% to 15% of them singletons. A range of KT2-to-PBMC ratios was made using fixed PBMC numbers. V shed 6 bases and J 1 base; nucleotides not matched to a gene: 2. CDR3 length: 14 amino acids. Per germline, CDR1 LGHNA and CDR2 YNFKEQ. The sample comprised PBMCs spiked with cells of the T cell clone KT2. J is TRBJ1-5 and V is TRBV4-2; 8 positions agree with TRBD1. The receptor was isolated from a human donor. The CDR3 nucleotides are TGTGCCAGCAGTCGGGACAGGAGCAATCAGCCCCAGCATTTT. Protein: CASSRDRSNQPQHF.